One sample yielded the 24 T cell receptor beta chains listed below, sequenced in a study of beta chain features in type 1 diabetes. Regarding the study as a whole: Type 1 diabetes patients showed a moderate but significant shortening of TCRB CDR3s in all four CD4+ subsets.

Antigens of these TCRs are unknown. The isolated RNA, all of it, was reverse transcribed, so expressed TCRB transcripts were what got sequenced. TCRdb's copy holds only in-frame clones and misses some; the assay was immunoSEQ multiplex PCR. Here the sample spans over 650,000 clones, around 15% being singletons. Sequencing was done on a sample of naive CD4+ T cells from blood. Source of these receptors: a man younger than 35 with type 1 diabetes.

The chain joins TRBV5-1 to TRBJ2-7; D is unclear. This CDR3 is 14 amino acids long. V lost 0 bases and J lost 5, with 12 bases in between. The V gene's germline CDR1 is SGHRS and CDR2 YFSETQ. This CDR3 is CASSLEARGNEQYF. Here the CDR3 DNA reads TGCGCCAGCAGCTTGGAGGCCAGAGGAAACGAGCAGTACTTC.

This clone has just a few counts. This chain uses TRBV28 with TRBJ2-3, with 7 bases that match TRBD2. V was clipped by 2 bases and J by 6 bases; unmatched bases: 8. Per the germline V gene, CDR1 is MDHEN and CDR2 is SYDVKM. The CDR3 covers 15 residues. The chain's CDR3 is CASSLTRGSLDTQYF. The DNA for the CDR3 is TGTGCCAGCAGTTTAACGCGGGGGAGCCTCGATACGCAGTATTTT. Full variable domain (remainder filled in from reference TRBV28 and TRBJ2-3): DVKVTQSSRYLVKRTGEKVFLECVQDMDHENMFWYRQDPGLGLRLIYFSYDVKMKEKGDIPEGYSVSREKKERFSLILESASTNQTSMYLCASSLTRGSLDTQYFGPGTRLTVL.

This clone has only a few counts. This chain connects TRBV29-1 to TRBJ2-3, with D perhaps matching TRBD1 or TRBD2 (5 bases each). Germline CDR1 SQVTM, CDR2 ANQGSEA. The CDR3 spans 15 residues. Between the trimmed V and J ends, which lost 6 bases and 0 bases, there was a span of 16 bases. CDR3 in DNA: TGCAGCGTCCCCCGTCGGGGCGGGAGCACAGATACGCAGTATTTT. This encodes CSVPRRGGSTDTQYF.

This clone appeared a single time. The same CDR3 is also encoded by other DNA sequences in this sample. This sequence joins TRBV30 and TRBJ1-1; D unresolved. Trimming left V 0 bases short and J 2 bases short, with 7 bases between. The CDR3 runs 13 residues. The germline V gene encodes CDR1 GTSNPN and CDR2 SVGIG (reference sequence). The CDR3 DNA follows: TGTGCCTGGAGTGTAGGAGAAAACACTGAAGCTTTCTTT. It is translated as CAWSVGENTEAFF. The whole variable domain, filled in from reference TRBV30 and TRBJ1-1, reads SQTIHQWPATLVQPVGSPLSLECTVEGTSNPNLYWYRQAAGRGLQLLFYSVGIGQISSEVPQNLSASRPQDRQFILSSKKLLLSDSGFYLCAWSVGENTEAFFGQGTRLTVV.

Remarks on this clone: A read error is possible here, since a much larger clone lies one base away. CDR3 amino acids: CASSFRETQYF. Written as DNA, the CDR3 is TGTGCCAGCAGCTTTCGGGAGACCCAGTACTTC. This chain links TRBV7-9 with TRBJ2-5; no clear D. Germline loops: CDR1 SEHNR, CDR2 FQNEAQ (reference sequence). Trimming cost V 3 bases and J 5 bases, with 4 bases left between them. The length of the CDR3 is 11 residues.

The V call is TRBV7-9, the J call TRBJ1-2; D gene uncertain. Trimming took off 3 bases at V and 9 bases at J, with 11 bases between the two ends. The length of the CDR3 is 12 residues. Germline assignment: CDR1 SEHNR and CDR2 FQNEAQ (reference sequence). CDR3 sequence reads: CASSFEGYSYTF. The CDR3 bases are TGTGCCAGCAGCTTCGAAGGTTACAGCTACACCTTC. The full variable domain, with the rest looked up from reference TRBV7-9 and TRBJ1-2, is DTGVSQNPRHKITKRGQNVTFRCDPISEHNRLYWYRQTLGQGPEFLTYFQNEAQLEKSRLLSDRFSAERPKGSFSTLEIQRTEQGDSAMYLCASSFEGYSYTFGSGTRLTVV.

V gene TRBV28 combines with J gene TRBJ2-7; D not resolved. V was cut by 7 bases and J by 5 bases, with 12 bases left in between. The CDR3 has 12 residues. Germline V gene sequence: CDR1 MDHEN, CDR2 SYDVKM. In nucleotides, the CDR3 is TGTGCCAGCACCACCGTAAGGGACGAGCAGTACTTC. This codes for CASTTVRDEQYF.

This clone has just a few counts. The CDR3: CASSERKSSYNSPLHF. The CDR3 DNA sequence: TGTGCCAGCAGTGAGAGGAAAAGCTCCTATAATTCACCCCTCCACTTT. This chain connects TRBV2 to TRBJ1-6, with D hard to call. Germline lookup yields CDR1 SNHLY and CDR2 FYNNEI. V shed 3 bases and J shed 0 bases, with 9 bases lying between them. The CDR3 has 16 amino acids.

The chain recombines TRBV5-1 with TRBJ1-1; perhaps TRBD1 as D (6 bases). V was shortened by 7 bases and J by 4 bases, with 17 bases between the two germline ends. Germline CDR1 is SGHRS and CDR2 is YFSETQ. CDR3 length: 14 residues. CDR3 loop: CASPLGGQGTEAFF. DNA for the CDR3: TGCGCCAGCCCGCTGGGGGGGCAGGGCACTGAAGCTTTCTTT.

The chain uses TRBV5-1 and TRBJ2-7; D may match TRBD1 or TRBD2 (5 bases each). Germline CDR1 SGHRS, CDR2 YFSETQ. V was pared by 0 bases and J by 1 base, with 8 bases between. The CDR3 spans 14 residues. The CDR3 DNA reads TGCGCCAGCAGCTTGGTGGGGGAGTCCTACGAGCAGTACTTC. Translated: CASSLVGESYEQYF.

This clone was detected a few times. The CDR3 nucleotides are TGTGCCATCAGCCCAGGAGAAACTGAAGCTTTCTTT. Translated: CAISPGETEAFF. The chain links TRBV10-3 to TRBJ1-1; no reliable D call. Trimming took 6 bases from V and 5 from J, leaving 10 bases between them. In germline, CDR1 is ENHRY, CDR2 SYGVKD. The CDR3 sequence is 12 residues long.

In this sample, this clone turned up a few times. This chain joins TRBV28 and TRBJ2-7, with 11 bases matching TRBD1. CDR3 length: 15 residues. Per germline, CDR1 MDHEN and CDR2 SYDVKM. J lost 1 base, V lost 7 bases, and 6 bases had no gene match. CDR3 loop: CASTLRDRGSYEQYF. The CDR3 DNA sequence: TGTGCCAGCACCCTCCGGGACAGGGGGTCCTACGAGCAGTACTTC.

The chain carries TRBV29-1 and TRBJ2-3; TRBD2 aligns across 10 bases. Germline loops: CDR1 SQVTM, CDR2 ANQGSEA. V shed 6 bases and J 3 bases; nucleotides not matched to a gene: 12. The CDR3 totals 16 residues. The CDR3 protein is CSVVRSPAGGTDTQYF. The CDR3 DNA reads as TGCAGCGTCGTAAGAAGCCCAGCGGGAGGGACAGATACGCAGTATTTT.

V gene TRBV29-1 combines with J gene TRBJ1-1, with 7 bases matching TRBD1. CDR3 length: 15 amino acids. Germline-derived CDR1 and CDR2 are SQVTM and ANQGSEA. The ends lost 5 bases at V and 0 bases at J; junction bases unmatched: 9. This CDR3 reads CSVPSSGTVNTEAFF. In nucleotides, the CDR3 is TGCAGCGTTCCGAGCTCCGGGACAGTGAACACTGAAGCTTTCTTT.

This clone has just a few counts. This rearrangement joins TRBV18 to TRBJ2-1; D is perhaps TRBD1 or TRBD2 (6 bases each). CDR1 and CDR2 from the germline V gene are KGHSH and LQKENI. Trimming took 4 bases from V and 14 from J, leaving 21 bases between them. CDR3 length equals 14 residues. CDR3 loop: CASSLHKGDGREFF. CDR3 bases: TGTGCCAGCTCACTTCACAAGGGGGACGGGAGAGAGTTCTTC.

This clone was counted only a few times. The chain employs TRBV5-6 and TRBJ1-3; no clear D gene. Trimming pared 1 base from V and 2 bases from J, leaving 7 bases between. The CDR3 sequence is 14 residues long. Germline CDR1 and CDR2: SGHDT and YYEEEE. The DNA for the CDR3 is TGTGCCAGCAGCTTGTTGGGCGCTGGAAACACCATATATTTT. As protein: CASSLLGAGNTIYF.

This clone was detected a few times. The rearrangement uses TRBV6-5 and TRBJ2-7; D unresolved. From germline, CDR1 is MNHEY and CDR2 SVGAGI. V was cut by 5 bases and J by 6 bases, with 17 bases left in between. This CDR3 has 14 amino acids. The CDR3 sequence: CASSRPLPGSEQYF. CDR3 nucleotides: TGTGCCAGCAGTAGACCGCTACCCGGCTCCGAGCAGTACTTC.

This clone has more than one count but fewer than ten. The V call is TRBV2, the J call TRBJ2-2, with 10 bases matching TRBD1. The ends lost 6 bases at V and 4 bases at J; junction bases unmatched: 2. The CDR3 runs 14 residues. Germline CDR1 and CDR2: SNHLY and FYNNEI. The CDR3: CASSDRGPTGELFF. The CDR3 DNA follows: TGTGCCAGCAGCGACAGGGGGCCCACCGGGGAGCTGTTTTTT.

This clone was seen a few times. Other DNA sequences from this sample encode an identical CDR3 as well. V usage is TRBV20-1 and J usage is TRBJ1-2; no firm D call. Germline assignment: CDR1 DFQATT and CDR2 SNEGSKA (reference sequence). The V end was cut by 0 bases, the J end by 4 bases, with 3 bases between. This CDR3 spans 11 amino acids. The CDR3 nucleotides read TGCAGTGCTAGAGAAGCCTATGGCTACACCTTC. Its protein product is CSAREAYGYTF.

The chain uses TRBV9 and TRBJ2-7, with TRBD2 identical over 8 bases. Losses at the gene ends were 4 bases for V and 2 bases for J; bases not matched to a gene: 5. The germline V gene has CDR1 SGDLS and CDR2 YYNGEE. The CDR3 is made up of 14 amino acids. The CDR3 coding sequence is TGTGCCAGCAGCTTCAGCGGGGGTACCTACGAGCAGTACTTC. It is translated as CASSFSGGTYEQYF. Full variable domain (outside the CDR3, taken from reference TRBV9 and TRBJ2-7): DSGVTQTPKHLITATGQRVTLRCSPRSGDLSVYWYQQSLDQGLQFLIQYYNGEERAKGNILERFSAQQFPDLHSELNLSSLELGDSALYFCASSFSGGTYEQYFGPGTRLTVT.

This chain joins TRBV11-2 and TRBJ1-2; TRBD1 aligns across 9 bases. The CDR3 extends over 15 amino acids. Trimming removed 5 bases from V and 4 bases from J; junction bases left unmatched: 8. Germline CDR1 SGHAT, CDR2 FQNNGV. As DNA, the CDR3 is TGTGCCAGCAGCCTCTTGGGACAGGGCGCCTATGGCTACACCTTC. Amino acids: CASSLLGQGAYGYTF.

The CDR3 sequence: CASSRGPAVSGETQYF. The CDR3 region has the DNA TGTGCCAGCAGCCGGGGACCAGCGGTTTCGGGCGAGACCCAGTACTTC. V usage is TRBV11-2 and J usage is TRBJ2-5, with D perhaps assigned TRBD1 or TRBD2 (5 bases each). This CDR3 is 16 amino acids long. V was trimmed by 5 bases and J by 5 bases, leaving 21 bases between them. Germline V gives CDR1 SGHAT, CDR2 FQNNGV.

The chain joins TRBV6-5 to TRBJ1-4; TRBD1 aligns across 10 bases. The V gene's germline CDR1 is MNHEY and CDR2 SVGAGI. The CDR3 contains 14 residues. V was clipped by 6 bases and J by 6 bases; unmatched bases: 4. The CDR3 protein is CASSPGQGYEKLFF. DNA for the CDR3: TGTGCCAGCAGCCCGGGACAGGGGTATGAAAAACTGTTTTTT.

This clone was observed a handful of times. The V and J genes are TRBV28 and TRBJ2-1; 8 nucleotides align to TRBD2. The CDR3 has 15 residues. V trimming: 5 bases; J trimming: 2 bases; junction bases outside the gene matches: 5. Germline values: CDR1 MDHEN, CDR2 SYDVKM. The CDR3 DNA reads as TGTGCCAGCAGTCGACCGGGACTAGCCTACAATGAGCAGTTCTTC. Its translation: CASSRPGLAYNEQFF.